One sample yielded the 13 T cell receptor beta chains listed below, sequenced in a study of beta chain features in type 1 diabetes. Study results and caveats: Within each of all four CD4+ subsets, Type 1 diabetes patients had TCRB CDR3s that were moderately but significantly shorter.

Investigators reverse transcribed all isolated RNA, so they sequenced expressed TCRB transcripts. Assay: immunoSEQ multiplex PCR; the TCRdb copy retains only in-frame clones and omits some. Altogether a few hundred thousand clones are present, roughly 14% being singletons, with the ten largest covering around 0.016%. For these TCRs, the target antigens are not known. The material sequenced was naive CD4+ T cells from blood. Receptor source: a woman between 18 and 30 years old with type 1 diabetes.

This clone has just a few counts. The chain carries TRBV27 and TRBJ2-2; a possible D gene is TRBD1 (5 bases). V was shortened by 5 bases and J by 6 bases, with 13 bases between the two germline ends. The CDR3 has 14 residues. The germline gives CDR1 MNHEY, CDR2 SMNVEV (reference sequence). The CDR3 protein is CASSPLGPPGELFF. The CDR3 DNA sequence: TGTGCCAGCAGTCCGTTGGGGCCGCCCGGGGAGCTGTTTTTT.

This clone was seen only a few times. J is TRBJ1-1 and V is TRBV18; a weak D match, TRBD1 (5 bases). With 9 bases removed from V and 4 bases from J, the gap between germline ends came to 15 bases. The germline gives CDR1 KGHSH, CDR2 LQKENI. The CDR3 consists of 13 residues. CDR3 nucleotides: TGTGCCAGTAGCACACAGGACGGCACTGAAGCTTTCTTT. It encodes CASSTQDGTEAFF.

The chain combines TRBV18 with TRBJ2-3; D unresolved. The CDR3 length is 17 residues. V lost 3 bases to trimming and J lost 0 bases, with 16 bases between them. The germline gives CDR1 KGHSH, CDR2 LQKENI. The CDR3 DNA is TGTGCCAGCTCACCCCCCTATGGCGGAGCCAGCACAGATACGCAGTATTTT. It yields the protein CASSPPYGGASTDTQYF.

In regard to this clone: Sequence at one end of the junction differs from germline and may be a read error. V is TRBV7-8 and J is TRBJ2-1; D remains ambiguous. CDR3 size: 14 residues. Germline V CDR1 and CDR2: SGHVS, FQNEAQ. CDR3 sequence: CATSPVWPYNEQFF. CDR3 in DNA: TGTGCCACCAGCCCAGTATGGCCATACAATGAGCAGTTCTTC.

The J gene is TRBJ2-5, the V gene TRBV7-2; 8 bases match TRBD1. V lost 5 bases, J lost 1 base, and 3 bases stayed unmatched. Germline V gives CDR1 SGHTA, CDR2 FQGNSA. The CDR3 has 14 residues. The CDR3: CASSPGTGQETQYF. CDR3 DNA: TGTGCCAGCAGCCCAGGGACAGGCCAAGAGACCCAGTACTTC. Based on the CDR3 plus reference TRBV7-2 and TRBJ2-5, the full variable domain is GAGVSQSPSNKVTEKGKDVELRCDPISGHTALYWYRQSLGQGLEFLIYFQGNSAPDKSGLPSDRFSAERTGGSVSTLTIQRTQQEDSAVYLCASSPGTGQETQYFGPGTRLLVL.

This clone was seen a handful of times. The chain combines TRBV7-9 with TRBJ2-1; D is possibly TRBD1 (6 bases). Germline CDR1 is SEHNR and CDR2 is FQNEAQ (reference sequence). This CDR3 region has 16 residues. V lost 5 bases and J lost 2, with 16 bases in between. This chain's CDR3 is CASSPNRELTYNEQFF. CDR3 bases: TGTGCCAGCAGCCCTAACAGGGAACTGACCTACAATGAGCAGTTCTTC.

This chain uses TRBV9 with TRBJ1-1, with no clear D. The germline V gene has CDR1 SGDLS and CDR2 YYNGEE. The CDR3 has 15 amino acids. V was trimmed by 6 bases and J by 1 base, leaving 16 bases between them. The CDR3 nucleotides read TGTGCCAGCACCCCCGTCGGTATCGGGAACACTGAAGCTTTCTTT. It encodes CASTPVGIGNTEAFF.

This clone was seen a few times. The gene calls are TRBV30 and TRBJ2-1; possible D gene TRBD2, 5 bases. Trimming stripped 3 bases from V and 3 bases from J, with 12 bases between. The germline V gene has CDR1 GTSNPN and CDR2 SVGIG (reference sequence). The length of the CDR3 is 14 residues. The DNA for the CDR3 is TGTGCCTGGAGCCGGGTGGGAGTCTACAATGAGCAGTTCTTC. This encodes CAWSRVGVYNEQFF.

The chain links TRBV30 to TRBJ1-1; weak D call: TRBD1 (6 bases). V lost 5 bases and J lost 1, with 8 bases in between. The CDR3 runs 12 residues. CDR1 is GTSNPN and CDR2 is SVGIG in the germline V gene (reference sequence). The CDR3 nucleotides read TGTGCCTGGGGACAGCAGAACACTGAAGCTTTCTTT. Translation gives CAWGQQNTEAFF.

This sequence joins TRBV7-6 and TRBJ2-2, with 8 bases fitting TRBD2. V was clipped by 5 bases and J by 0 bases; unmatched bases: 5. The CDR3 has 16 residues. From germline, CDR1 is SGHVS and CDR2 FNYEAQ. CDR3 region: CASSATSGPNTGELFF. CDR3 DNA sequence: TGTGCCAGCAGCGCAACTAGCGGCCCGAACACCGGGGAGCTGTTTTTT. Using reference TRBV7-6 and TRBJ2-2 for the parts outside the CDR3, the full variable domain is GAGVSQSPRYKVTKRGQDVALRCDPISGHVSLYWYRQALGQGPEFLTYFNYEAQQDKSGLPNDRFSAERPEGSISTLTIQRTEQRDSAMYRCASSATSGPNTGELFFGEGSRLTVL.

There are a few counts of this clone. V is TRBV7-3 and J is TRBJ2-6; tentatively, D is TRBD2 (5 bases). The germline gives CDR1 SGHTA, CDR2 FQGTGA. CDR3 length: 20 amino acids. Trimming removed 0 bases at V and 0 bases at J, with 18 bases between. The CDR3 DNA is TGTGCCAGCAGCTTAACACCCCGACTAACTTCCCTCTCTGGGGCCAACGTCCTGACTTTC. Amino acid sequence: CASSLTPRLTSLSGANVLTF.

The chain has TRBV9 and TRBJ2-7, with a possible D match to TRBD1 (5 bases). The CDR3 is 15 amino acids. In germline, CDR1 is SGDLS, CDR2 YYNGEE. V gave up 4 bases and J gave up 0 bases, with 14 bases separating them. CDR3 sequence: CASSQNPGPSYEQYF. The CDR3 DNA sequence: TGTGCCAGCAGCCAAAACCCAGGGCCCTCCTACGAGCAGTACTTC.

Here the CDR3 reads CASSLAPNRGETQYF. The CDR3 DNA reads as TGCGCCAGCAGCTTAGCGCCCAACCGCGGGGAGACCCAGTACTTC. The J gene is TRBJ2-5, the V gene TRBV5-1; D perhaps matches TRBD2 (5 bases). The CDR3 consists of 15 residues. With 2 bases removed from V and 5 bases from J, the gap between germline ends came to 16 bases. Germline V gene data show CDR1 as SGHRS and CDR2 as YFSETQ.